The clone carrying this T cell receptor (beta chain) has just a few counts. Its target is not known. The sample is drawn from a study of beta chain features in type 1 diabetes. This CDR3 region has 13 residues. The germline CDR1 and CDR2 sequences are KGHSY and FQNENV. With 4 bases clipped from V and 6 bases from J, the junction kept 5 bases outside the gene matches. The investigators reverse transcribed all of the isolated RNA, so they sequenced expressed TCRB transcripts. The repertoire was sequenced with immunoSEQ multiplex PCR; TCRdb's copy has only in-frame clones and lacks some. The data hold around 150,000 clones, with around 8% observed a single time. Per donor, one heparinised blood draw averaged about 116 mL. The study's findings and limits: Possible PCR preference for shorter templates applied equally to patients and controls. VDJ junctions from patients with type 1 diabetes contained fewer insertions and more deletions.

Sequencing used central memory CD4+ T cells from blood. The TCR comes from a man aged 18-30 years in good health. The chain carries TRBV16 and TRBJ2-7; 8 bases fit TRBD2. The CDR3 DNA is TGTGCCAGCAGCCTGGGACTAGAAGCCGAGCAGTACTTC. Its protein is CASSLGLEAEQYF.